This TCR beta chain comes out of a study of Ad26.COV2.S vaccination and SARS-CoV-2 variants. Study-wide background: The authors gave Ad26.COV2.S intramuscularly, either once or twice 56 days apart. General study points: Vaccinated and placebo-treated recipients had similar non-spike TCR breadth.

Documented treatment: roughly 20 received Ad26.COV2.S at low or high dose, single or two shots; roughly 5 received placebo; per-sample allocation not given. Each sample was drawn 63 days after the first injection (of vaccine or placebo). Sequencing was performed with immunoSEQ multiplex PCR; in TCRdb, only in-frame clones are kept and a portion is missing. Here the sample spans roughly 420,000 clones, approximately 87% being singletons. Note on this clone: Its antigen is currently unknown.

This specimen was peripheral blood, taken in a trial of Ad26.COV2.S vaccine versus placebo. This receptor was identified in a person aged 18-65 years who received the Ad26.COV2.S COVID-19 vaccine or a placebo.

CDR3 sequence (DNA): TGTGCCAGTAGTATGGGTGGTATAGAGACCCAGTACTTC. Translated, it gives CASSMGGIETQYF. The chain joins TRBV19 to TRBJ2-5; no reliable D call. The V and J ends lost 3 bases and 4 bases respectively, with 9 bases between them. CDR1 and CDR2 (germline): LNHDA, SQIVND (reference sequence). This CDR3 comprises 13 residues.